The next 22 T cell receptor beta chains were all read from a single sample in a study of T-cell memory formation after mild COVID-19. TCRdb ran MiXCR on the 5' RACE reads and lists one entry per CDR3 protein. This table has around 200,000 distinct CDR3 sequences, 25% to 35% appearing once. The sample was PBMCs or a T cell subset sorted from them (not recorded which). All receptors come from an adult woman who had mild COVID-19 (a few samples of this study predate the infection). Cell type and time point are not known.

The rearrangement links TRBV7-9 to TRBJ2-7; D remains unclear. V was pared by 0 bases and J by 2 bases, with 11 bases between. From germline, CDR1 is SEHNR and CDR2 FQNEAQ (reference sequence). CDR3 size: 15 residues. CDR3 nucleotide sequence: TGTGCCAGCAGCTTAGCCCTCGGGCATACCTACGAGCAGTACTTC. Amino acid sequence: CASSLALGHTYEQYF. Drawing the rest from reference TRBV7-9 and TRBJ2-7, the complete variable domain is DTGVSQNPRHKITKRGQNVTFRCDPISEHNRLYWYRQTLGQGPEFLTYFQNEAQLEKSRLLSDRFSAERPKGSFSTLEIQRTEQGDSAMYLCASSLALGHTYEQYFGPGTRLTVT.

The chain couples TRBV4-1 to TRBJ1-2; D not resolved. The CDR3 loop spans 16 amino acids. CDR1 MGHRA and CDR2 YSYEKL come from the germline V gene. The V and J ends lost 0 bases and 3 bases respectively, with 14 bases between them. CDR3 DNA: TGCGCCAGCAGCCAAGAAGGGTCAGTCCCAGACTATGGCTACACCTTC. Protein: CASSQEGSVPDYGYTF.

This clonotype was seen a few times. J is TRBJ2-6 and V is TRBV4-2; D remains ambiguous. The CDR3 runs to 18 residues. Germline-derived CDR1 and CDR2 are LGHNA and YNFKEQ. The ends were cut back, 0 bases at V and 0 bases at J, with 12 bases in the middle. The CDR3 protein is CASSQDIQSGSGANVLTF. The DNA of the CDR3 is TGTGCCAGCAGCCAAGATATACAGTCCGGCTCTGGGGCCAACGTCCTGACTTTC.

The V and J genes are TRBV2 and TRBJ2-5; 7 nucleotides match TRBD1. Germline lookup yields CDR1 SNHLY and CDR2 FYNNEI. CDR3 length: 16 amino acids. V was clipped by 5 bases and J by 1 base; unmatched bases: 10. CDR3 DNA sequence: TGTGCCAGCAGTCCGGGACAGAGGACCGTCCAAGAGACCCAGTACTTC. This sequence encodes CASSPGQRTVQETQYF. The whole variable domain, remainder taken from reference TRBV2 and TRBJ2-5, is EPEVTQTPSHQVTQMGQEVILRCVPISNHLYFYWYRQILGQKVEFLVSFYNNEISEKSEIFDDQFSVERPDGSNFTLKIRSTKLEDSAMYFCASSPGQRTVQETQYFGPGTRLLVL.

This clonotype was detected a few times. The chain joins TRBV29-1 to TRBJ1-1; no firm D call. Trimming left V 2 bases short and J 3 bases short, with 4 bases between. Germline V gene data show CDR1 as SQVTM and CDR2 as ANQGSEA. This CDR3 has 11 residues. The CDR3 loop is CSVEWDTEAFF. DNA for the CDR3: TGCAGCGTTGAATGGGACACTGAAGCTTTCTTT.

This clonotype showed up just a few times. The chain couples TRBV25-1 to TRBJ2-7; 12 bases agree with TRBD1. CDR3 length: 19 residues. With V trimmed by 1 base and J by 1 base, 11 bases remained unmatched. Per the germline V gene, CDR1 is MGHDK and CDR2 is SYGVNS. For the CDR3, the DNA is TGTGCCAGCAGTGAATCCCGGGACAGGGGGCTTTCGACATCCTACGAGCAGTACTTC. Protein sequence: CASSESRDRGLSTSYEQYF.

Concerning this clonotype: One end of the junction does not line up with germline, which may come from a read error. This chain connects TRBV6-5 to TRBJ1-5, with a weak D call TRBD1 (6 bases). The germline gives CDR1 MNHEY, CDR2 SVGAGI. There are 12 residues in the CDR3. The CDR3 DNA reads TGTGCCAGCAGTTCAGGCGGGGGCGGAATGTATTTT. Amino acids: CASSSGGGGMYF.

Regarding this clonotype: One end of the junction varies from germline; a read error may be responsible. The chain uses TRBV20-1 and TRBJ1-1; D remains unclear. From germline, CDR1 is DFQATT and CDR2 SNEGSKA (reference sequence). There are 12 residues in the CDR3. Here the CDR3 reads CSTRDGRTEAFF. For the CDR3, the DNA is TGCAGTACTAGAGACGGCAGGACTGAAGCTTTCTTT.

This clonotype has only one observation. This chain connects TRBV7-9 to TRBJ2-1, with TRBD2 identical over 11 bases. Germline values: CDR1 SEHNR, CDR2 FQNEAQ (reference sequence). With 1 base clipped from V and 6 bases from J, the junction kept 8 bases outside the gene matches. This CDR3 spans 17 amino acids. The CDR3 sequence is CASSLEIAGGPRNEQFF. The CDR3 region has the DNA TGTGCCAGCAGCTTAGAGATAGCGGGAGGGCCGCGCAATGAGCAGTTCTTC.

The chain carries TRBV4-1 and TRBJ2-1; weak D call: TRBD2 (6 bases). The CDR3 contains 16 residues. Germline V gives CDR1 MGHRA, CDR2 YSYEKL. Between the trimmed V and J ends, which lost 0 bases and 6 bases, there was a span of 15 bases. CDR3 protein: CASSQDERTTGNEQFF. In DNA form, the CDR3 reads TGCGCCAGCAGCCAAGATGAACGGACTACCGGCAATGAGCAGTTCTTC.

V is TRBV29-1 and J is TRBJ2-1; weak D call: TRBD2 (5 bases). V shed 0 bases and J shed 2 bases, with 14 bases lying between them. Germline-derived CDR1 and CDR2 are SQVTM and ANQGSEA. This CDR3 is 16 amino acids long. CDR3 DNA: TGCAGCGTTGAAGAGTGGAGTGGGAGCCCCTACAATGAGCAGTTCTTC. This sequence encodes CSVEEWSGSPYNEQFF.

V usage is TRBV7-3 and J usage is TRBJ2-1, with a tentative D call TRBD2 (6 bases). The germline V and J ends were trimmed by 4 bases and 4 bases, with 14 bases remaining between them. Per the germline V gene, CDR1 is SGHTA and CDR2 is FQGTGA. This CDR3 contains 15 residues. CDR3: CASSSGGGGYNEQFF. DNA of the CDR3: TGTGCCAGCAGCTCTGGGGGAGGTGGATACAATGAGCAGTTCTTC.

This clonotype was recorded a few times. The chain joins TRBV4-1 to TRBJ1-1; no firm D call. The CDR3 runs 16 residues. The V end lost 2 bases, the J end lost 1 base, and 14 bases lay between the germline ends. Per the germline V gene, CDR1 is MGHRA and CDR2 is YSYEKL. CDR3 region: CASSQSNGEENTEAFF. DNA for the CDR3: TGCGCCAGCAGCCAATCAAATGGGGAAGAGAACACTGAAGCTTTCTTT.

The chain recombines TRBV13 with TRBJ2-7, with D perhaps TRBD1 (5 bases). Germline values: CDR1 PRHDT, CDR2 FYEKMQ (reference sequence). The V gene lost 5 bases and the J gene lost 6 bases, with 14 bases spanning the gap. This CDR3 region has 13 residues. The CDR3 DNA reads TGTGCCAGCAGCACCAGACAGTTGGGCGAGCAGTACTTC. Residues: CASSTRQLGEQYF.

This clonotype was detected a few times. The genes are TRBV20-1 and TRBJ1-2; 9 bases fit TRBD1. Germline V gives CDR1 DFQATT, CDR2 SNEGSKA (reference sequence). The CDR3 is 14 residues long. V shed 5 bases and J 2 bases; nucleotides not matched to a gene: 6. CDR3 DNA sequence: TGCAGTGCTCGGAGACAGGGGGGAAACTATGGCTACACCTTC. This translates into CSARRQGGNYGYTF.

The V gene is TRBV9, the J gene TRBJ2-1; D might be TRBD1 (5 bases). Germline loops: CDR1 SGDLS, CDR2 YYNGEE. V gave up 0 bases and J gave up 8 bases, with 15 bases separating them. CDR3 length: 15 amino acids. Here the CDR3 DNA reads TGTGCCAGCAGCGTAGTTGGTCAGGGTAGCCATGAGCAGTTCTTC. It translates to CASSVVGQGSHEQFF.

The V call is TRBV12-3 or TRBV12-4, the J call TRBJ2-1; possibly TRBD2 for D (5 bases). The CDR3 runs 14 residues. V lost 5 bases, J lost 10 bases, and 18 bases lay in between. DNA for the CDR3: TGTGCCAGCAGTCTTCCGGGCCTAGCCCGGGAGCAGTTCTTC. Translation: CASSLPGLAREQFF.

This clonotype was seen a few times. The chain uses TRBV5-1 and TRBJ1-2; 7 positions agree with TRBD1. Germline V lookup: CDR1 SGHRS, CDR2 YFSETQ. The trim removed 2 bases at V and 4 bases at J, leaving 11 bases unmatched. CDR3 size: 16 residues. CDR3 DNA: TGCGCCAGCAGCTTAACGCCGGGACAGACGGGCTATGGCTACACCTTC. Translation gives CASSLTPGQTGYGYTF.

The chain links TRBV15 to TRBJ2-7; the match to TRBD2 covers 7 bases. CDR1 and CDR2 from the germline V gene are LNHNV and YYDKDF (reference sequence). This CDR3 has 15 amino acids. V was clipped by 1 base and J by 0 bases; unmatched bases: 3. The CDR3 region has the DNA TGTGCCACCAGCAGAGGAAGGACTAGCTCCTACGAGCAGTACTTC. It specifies CATSRGRTSSYEQYF.

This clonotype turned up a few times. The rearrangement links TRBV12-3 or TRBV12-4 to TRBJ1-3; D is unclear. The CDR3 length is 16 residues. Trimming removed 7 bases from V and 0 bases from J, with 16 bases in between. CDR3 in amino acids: CASTPAGVSSGNTIYF. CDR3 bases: TGTGCCAGCACCCCGGCAGGCGTAAGCTCTGGAAACACCATATATTTT.

CDR3 DNA: TGTGCCAGCAGCTTCGGGGGCGACAGGAATTCACCCCTCCACTTT. Its protein is CASSFGGDRNSPLHF. This rearrangement joins TRBV7-8 to TRBJ1-6, with D possibly TRBD1 on 6 matching bases. The ends were cut back, 3 bases at V and 7 bases at J, with 13 bases in the middle. This CDR3 contains 15 residues. Germline V gene data show CDR1 as SGHVS and CDR2 as FQNEAQ.

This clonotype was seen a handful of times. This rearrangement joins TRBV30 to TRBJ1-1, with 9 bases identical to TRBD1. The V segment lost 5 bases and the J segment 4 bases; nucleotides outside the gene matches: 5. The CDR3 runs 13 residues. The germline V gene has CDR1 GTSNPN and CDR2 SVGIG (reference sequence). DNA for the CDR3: TGTGCCTGGGCGGGACAGGGAGGCACTGAAGCTTTCTTT. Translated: CAWAGQGGTEAFF.